This T cell receptor (beta chain) appears in the sequencing data of a study of blood T cell repertoires in COVID-19. Germline V gene lookup returns CDR1 SGHRS and CDR2 YFSETQ. The germline V and J ends were trimmed by 0 bases and 6 bases, with 9 bases remaining between them. This CDR3 is 13 amino acids long. Sequencing used immunoSEQ multiplex PCR; TCRdb keeps in-frame clones, though not all of them. There are 160,000 or so clones in the sample; over 75% occur only once, and 6.6% lies in the top ten. Participants spanned ages roughly 18 to 90 years and resided in around 25 US areas. The receptor's source is a woman in her forties or fifties who had recovered from COVID-19. Sequencing was performed on PBMCs or T cells enriched from blood (not recorded which). This rearrangement joins TRBV5-1 to TRBJ1-2; a possible D gene is TRBD1 (6 bases). The CDR3 sequence: CASSLVTGNGYTF. As DNA, the CDR3 is TGCGCCAGCAGCTTGGTCACAGGGAATGGCTACACCTTC.